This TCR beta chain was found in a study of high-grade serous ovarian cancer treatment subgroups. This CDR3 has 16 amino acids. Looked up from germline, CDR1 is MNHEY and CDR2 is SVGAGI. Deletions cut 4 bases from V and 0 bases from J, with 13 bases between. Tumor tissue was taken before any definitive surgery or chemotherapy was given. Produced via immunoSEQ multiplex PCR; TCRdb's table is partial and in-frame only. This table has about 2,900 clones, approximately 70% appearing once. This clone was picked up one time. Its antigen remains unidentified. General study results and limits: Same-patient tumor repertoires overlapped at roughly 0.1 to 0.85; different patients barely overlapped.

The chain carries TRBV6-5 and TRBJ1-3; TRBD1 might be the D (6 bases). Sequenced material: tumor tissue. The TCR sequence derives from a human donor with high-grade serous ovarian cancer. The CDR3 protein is CASSLQGGYSGNTIYF. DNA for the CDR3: TGTGCCAGCAGTTTACAGGGTGGCTACTCTGGAAACACCATATATTTT.